The sequence of this T cell receptor (beta chain) was determined in a study of cytomegalovirus exposure and HLA in healthy donors. Across the study: Falling in the Caucasian-associated ancestry cluster were 81% of 300 to 500 genotyped donors. Notes on the study in general: It was fewer than 200 TCR beta chains that were listed as cytomegalovirus-associated. In an earlier analysis, in some 540 donors, most V segments appeared productive either ~87% or ~30% of the time.

This clone was detected once. As yet, its antigen is unknown. Amplification used 60 Vbeta primers and 13 Jbeta primers. Sequencing was performed with immunoSEQ multiplex PCR; in TCRdb, only in-frame clones are kept and a portion is missing. The repertoire holds roughly 70,000 clones, with just over 75% as singletons. Participants comprised healthy donors of bone marrow. CDR1 and CDR2 from the germline V gene are MDHEN and SYDVKM. The CDR3 is 14 residues long. The V gene lost 6 bases and the J gene lost 4 bases, with 15 bases spanning the gap. This chain uses TRBV28 with TRBJ1-1; TRBD1 is a possible D gene (5 bases). This receptor was obtained from a man between 45 and 60 years old in good health and CMV-seronegative. The specimen sequenced was PBMCs. CDR3 amino acids: CASRPGSPPTEAFF. Written as DNA, the CDR3 is TGTGCCAGCAGACCAGGGTCGCCCCCCACTGAAGCTTTCTTT.